These 20 T cell receptor beta chains share one sample of origin, sequenced in a study of blood T cells in healthy people across ages. A second PCR of 7 to 11 cycles used a sample-barcoded 5' primer and a J-beta primer mix. TCRdb re-called the 5' RACE reads with MiXCR, one entry per CDR3 protein. The sample includes 1,800,000 or so distinct CDR3 sequences, about two fifths of them seen just once. Sequencing was done on a sample of blood. The source is a human donor in good health.

The chain couples TRBV14 to TRBJ1-1; D may be TRBD1 (5 bases). V lost 0 bases, J lost 4 bases, and 12 bases lay in between. The CDR3 has 15 residues. CDR1 is SGHDN, CDR2 FVKESK, per germline. CDR3 sequence reads: CASSQDPMGGTEAFF. CDR3 sequence (DNA): TGTGCCAGCAGCCAAGATCCGATGGGGGGCACTGAAGCTTTCTTT.

This clonotype was observed a handful of times. The rearrangement uses TRBV4-1 and TRBJ2-7; no clear D gene. The CDR3 runs to 16 residues. The V and J ends lost 6 bases and 0 bases respectively, with 18 bases between them. In germline, CDR1 is MGHRA, CDR2 YSYEKL. Here the CDR3 reads CASSLKTGRNSYEQYF. Here the CDR3 DNA reads TGCGCCAGCAGTCTCAAGACGGGCAGGAACTCCTACGAGCAGTACTTC.

V is TRBV20-1 and J is TRBJ1-5, with D perhaps TRBD1 (6 bases). The V gene's germline CDR1 is DFQATT and CDR2 SNEGSKA (reference sequence). The CDR3 runs 15 residues. The germline V and J ends were trimmed by 2 bases and 5 bases, with 16 bases remaining between them. CDR3 in amino acids: CSARRTGYLDQPQHF. CDR3 sequence (DNA): TGCAGTGCTAGACGAACAGGGTATCTGGATCAGCCCCAGCATTTT.

This clonotype was detected only a few times. The chain joins TRBV7-6 to TRBJ1-5, with TRBD1 as a possible D gene (5 bases). Germline V gives CDR1 SGHVS, CDR2 FNYEAQ. This CDR3 contains 13 residues. Trimming left V 5 bases short and J 9 bases short, with 14 bases between. CDR3 protein: CASSLGEGRPQHF. The CDR3, as DNA: TGTGCCAGCAGCCTCGGCGAGGGGCGGCCCCAGCATTTT.

V and J are TRBV7-2 and TRBJ1-2; 8 bases are shared with TRBD1. Losses at the gene ends were 6 bases for V and 6 bases for J; bases not matched to a gene: 9. The CDR3 loop spans 14 amino acids. The germline CDR1 and CDR2 sequences are SGHTA and FQGNSA. The CDR3 nucleotides are TGTGCCAGCAGATCAGGACAGGGTTGGGATGGCTACACCTTC. Its translation: CASRSGQGWDGYTF. Full variable domain (missing parts from reference TRBV7-2 and TRBJ1-2): GAGVSQSPSNKVTEKGKDVELRCDPISGHTALYWYRQSLGQGLEFLIYFQGNSAPDKSGLPSDRFSAERTGGSVSTLTIQRTQQEDSAVYLCASRSGQGWDGYTFGSGTRLTVV.

This chain uses TRBV4-3 with TRBJ1-1, with D perhaps matching TRBD1 (6 bases). The CDR3 runs to 16 residues. Trimming took off 1 base at V and 3 bases at J, with 15 bases between the two ends. Germline CDR1 LGHNA, CDR2 YSLEER. This chain's CDR3 is CASSQAWGQVDTEAFF. The DNA for the CDR3 is TGCGCCAGCAGCCAAGCGTGGGGGCAGGTCGACACTGAAGCTTTCTTT.

Note on this clonotype: One junction end disagrees with the germline gene, perhaps due to a read error. The J gene is TRBJ2-5, the V gene TRBV7-7; D possibly matches TRBD1 or TRBD2 (6 bases each). The CDR3 sequence is 16 residues long. In germline, CDR1 is SSHAT, CDR2 FNYEAQ (reference sequence). In DNA form, the CDR3 reads TGTGCTAGCAGCTTACAGGGCGGGACACTGGGTGAGACCCAGTACTTC. Protein sequence: CASSLQGGTLGETQYF.

The chain joins TRBV11-2 to TRBJ2-7; D is possibly TRBD2 (6 bases). Germline loops: CDR1 SGHAT, CDR2 FQNNGV. V lost 7 bases and J 6 bases, leaving 22 bases between the germline ends. The CDR3 length is 15 residues. CDR3 residues: CASTRGGVLIGEQYF. For the CDR3, the DNA is TGTGCCAGCACCAGAGGCGGGGTCCTCATAGGCGAGCAGTACTTC.

The chain joins TRBV20-1 to TRBJ1-6, with D perhaps TRBD1 (5 bases). The CDR3 contains 12 residues. V was pared by 6 bases and J by 4 bases, with 7 bases between. Germline V lookup: CDR1 DFQATT, CDR2 SNEGSKA (reference sequence). The CDR3 here is CSATAYNSPLHF. CDR3 DNA sequence: TGCAGTGCGACAGCGTATAATTCACCCCTCCACTTT.

This clonotype was detected a few times. Germline and junction disagree at one end, which may indicate a read error. This sequence joins TRBV7-2 and TRBJ2-7; possible D gene TRBD1, 5 bases. This CDR3 is built from 15 residues. CDR1 SGHTA and CDR2 FQGNSA come from the germline V gene. The CDR3 nucleotides are TGTGCCTGCAGCTTAGGGGCGTCCATCTCCTACGAGCAGTACTTC. This encodes CACSLGASISYEQYF.

The chain combines TRBV6-2 or TRBV6-3 with TRBJ1-1; unclear D gene. Germline lookup yields CDR1 MNHEY and CDR2 SVGEGT. The CDR3 covers 13 residues. Trimming stripped 3 bases from V and 6 bases from J, with 11 bases between. As DNA, the CDR3 is TGTGCCAGCAGTTATGGAGCGCGGGCTGAAGCTTTCTTT. This codes for CASSYGARAEAFF.

This clonotype was counted only a few times. V gene TRBV20-1 combines with J gene TRBJ2-3; TRBD2 might be the D (7 bases). The CDR3 is made up of 14 amino acids. V was shortened by 6 bases and J by 4 bases, with 17 bases between the two germline ends. The germline V gene encodes CDR1 DFQATT and CDR2 SNEGSKA (reference sequence). This chain's CDR3 is CSAWRGGTSDTQYF. DNA of the CDR3: TGCAGTGCCTGGAGGGGGGGAACGTCAGATACGCAGTATTTT.

This clonotype was recorded many times. The V and J genes are TRBV29-1 and TRBJ1-1, with no clear D. CDR1 is SQVTM and CDR2 is ANQGSEA in the germline V gene. Trimming took 6 bases from V and 10 from J, leaving 15 bases between them. This CDR3 contains 11 residues. DNA for the CDR3: TGCAGCGTCGTGGGAGGAGGTGTAGCTTTCTTT. Translating gives CSVVGGGVAFF.

With regard to this clonotype: At one boundary the junction diverges from the germline segment, which might be a read error. The rearrangement joins TRBV29-1 to TRBJ1-1; possibly TRBD1 for D (5 bases). The CDR3 covers 11 residues. Looked up from germline, CDR1 is SQVTM and CDR2 is ANQGSEA. CDR3 in DNA: TGTGTTGCGGGGCGTGGCACTGAAGCTTTCTTT. This sequence encodes CVAGRGTEAFF. The full variable domain, with the rest looked up from reference TRBV29-1 and TRBJ1-1, is SAVISQKPSRDICQRGTSLTIQCQVDSQVTMMFWYRQQPGQSLTLIATANQGSEATYESGFVIDKFPISRPNLTFSTLTVSNMSPEDSSIYLCVAGRGTEAFFGQGTRLTVV.

This chain links TRBV7-2 with TRBJ1-2; D call uncertain. The germline CDR1 and CDR2 sequences are SGHTA and FQGNSA. The CDR3 is 15 amino acids. The germline V and J ends were trimmed by 3 bases and 6 bases, with 17 bases remaining between them. For the CDR3, the DNA is TGTGCCAGCAGCTTTCGCGGTCTCCTTCCACATGGCTACACCTTC. It encodes CASSFRGLLPHGYTF.

This clonotype has more than one count but fewer than ten. V and J are TRBV7-9 and TRBJ2-5; TRBD1 aligns across 7 bases. This CDR3 has 13 residues. The germline CDR1 and CDR2 sequences are SEHNR and FQNEAQ (reference sequence). V dropped 4 bases and J dropped 7; count of bases not matched to a gene: 6. CDR3 coding DNA: TGTGCCAGCAGCTGGACAGGATTCGGGACCCAGTACTTC. Residues: CASSWTGFGTQYF.

This chain joins TRBV27 and TRBJ2-1; possibly TRBD1 or TRBD2 for D (5 bases each). The CDR3 contains 16 residues. Looked up from germline, CDR1 is MNHEY and CDR2 is SMNVEV (reference sequence). V gave up 5 bases and J gave up 5 bases, with 19 bases separating them. This chain's CDR3 is CASSLTTGTHHNEQFF. CDR3 DNA: TGTGCCAGCAGTCTCACCACGGGGACCCATCACAATGAGCAGTTCTTC.

This clonotype was picked up a small number of times. The chain carries TRBV29-1 and TRBJ2-1, with D possibly called TRBD1 or TRBD2 (5 bases each). The CDR3 has 14 residues. Per the germline V gene, CDR1 is SQVTM and CDR2 is ANQGSEA. V lost 4 bases and J 7 bases, leaving 17 bases between the germline ends. The CDR3 region has the DNA TGCAGCGTTGTTATTGTATGGTGGGGGAATGAGCAGTTCTTC. This codes for CSVVIVWWGNEQFF.

This chain joins TRBV29-1 and TRBJ2-5, with D uncertain. Trimming removed 4 bases from V and 8 bases from J, with 20 bases in between. The V gene's germline CDR1 is SQVTM and CDR2 ANQGSEA. This CDR3 has 14 residues. Here the CDR3 reads CSVVGPITTDTQYF. The CDR3 DNA reads TGCAGCGTTGTTGGACCTATAACCACAGACACCCAGTACTTC.

This chain uses TRBV3-1 with TRBJ1-1; D is possibly TRBD1 (5 bases). Trimming took off 10 bases at V and 6 bases at J, with 18 bases between the two ends. From germline, CDR1 is LGHDT and CDR2 YNNKEL (reference sequence). The CDR3 length is 13 residues. CDR3 bases: TGTGCCACCAGGGAATTGGGGGATCCTGAAGCTTTCTTT. Translation: CATRELGDPEAFF.